This T cell receptor (beta chain) derives from a study of identical twins. Study outcomes and limitations: Out-of-frame beta chain sequences displayed weaker excess sharing between twins. Whereas memory repertoires showed no such difference, abundant cord blood beta clonotypes carried fewer insertions.

This clonotype was counted a few times. Its antigen is undetermined. Germline CDR1 reads SGHTA; CDR2 reads FQGNSA. The CDR3 has 18 amino acids. The ends lost 6 bases at V and 6 bases at J; junction bases unmatched: 17. TCRdb analysed the 5' RACE reads with MiXCR anew, one entry per CDR3 protein. The table lists fewer than 250,000 distinct CDR3 sequences, around 6.8% of them singletons. In addition, the sample was reused for a study of yellow fever vaccine responses in identical twins. That publication notes: Twins' vaccine T cell responses reportedly seemed partly convergent and partly personalized.

Sequencing used memory (CD45RO+) T cells sorted from blood. The sequence was obtained from a woman under 30 in good health. The chain is built from TRBV7-2 and TRBJ2-1; 10 nucleotides agree with TRBD2. CDR3 sequence (DNA): TGTGCCAGCAGTTACCGCGGTCCGGCGCTAGCGGGAGTCAATGAGCAGTTCTTC. Translation: CASSYRGPALAGVNEQFF. The whole variable domain, filled in from reference TRBV7-2 and TRBJ2-1, reads GAGVSQSPSNKVTEKGKDVELRCDPISGHTALYWYRQSLGQGLEFLIYFQGNSAPDKSGLPSDRFSAERTGGSVSTLTIQRTQQEDSAVYLCASSYRGPALAGVNEQFFGPGTRLTVL.